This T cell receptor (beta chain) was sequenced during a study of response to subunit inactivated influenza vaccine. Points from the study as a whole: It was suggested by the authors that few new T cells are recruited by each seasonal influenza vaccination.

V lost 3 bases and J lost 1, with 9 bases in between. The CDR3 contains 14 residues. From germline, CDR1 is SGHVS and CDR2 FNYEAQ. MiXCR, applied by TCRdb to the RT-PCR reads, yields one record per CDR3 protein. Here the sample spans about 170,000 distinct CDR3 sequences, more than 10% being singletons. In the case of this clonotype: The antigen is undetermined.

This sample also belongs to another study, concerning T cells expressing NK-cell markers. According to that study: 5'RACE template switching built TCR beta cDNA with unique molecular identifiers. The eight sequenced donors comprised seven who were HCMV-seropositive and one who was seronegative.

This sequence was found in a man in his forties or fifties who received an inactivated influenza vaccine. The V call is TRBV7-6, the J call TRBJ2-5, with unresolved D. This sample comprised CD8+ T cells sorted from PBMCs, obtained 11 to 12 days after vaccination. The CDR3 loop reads CASSFLVGQETQYF. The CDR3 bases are TGTGCCAGCAGCTTCCTTGTGGGCCAAGAGACCCAGTACTTC. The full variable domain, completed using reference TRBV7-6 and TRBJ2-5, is GAGVSQSPRYKVTKRGQDVALRCDPISGHVSLYWYRQALGQGPEFLTYFNYEAQQDKSGLPNDRFSAERPEGSISTLTIQRTEQRDSAMYRCASSFLVGQETQYFGPGTRLLVL.